This T cell receptor (beta chain) is from a study of blood T cell repertoires in COVID-19. Using immunoSEQ multiplex PCR, the repertoire was profiled, and TCRdb retains in-frame clones only, with some absent. The data hold about 200,000 clones, with roughly 88% observed a single time. The junction had 2 bases not matched to a gene; V was cut back by 2 bases and J by 0 bases. Per germline, CDR1 MDHEN and CDR2 SYDVKM. CDR3 length: 16 amino acids. The clonotype comes from a woman aged 40 to 49 who had recovered from COVID-19. The sequenced sample was peripheral blood. The chain carries TRBV28 and TRBJ2-1, with 9 bases fitting TRBD2. The CDR3 region is CASSLPSGISYNEQFF. For the CDR3, the DNA is TGTGCCAGCAGTTTACCTAGCGGGATCTCCTACAATGAGCAGTTCTTC. Supplemented by reference TRBV28 and TRBJ2-1, the full variable domain reads DVKVTQSSRYLVKRTGEKVFLECVQDMDHENMFWYRQDPGLGLRLIYFSYDVKMKEKGDIPEGYSVSREKKERFSLILESASTNQTSMYLCASSLPSGISYNEQFFGPGTRLTVL.